Listed below are T cell receptor beta chains from one sample, sequenced in a study of beta chain features in type 1 diabetes. Repertoires were generated with immunoSEQ multiplex PCR, while TCRdb's copy carries only in-frame clones and drops some. The table shows about 450,000 clones, with 9.5% to 12% occurring only once. Input material: naive CD4+ T cells from blood. The receptor source for this set is a woman aged 18-29 years in good health. Each CDR3 is given with its conserved first and last residue. The D gene is left open where the match is weak. Not every row has a clone size; where given, it reads once, few, many or a size class.

clone size	J gene	D gene	V gene	CDR3 DNA	CDR3 protein
few	TRBJ2-4	NA	TRBV5-1	TGCGCCAGCAGCTTAGGCTCCCTCCTAGCCAAAAACATTCAGTACTTC	CASSLGSLLAKNIQYF
few	TRBJ2-7	NA	TRBV6-5	TGTGCCAGCAGTCGCAAGGGGGGTCAAACCTACGAGCAGTACTTC	CASSRKGGQTYEQYF
NA	TRBJ2-6	NA	TRBV5-1	TGCGCCAGCAGCCCCGGGAGCTCTGGGGCCAACGTCCTGACTTTC	CASSPGSSGANVLTF
many	TRBJ2-5	TRBD2	TRBV29-1	TGCAGCGTTGGGGGACTAGTTGAGACCCAGTACTTC	CSVGGLVETQYF
NA	TRBJ2-4	NA	TRBV2	TGTGCCAGCAGGAGGCCAGGGAACATTCAGTACTTC	CASRRPGNIQYF
few	TRBJ1-2	NA	TRBV28	TGTGCCAGCAGTCCCCCCTCGGCGGGCATTCTCTATGGCTACACCTTC	CASSPPSAGILYGYTF
NA	TRBJ2-1	NA	TRBV11-1	TGTGCCAGCAGCTTTCGCGAGCGCAGCTCCTACAATGAGCAGTTCTTC	CASSFRERSSYNEQFF
few	TRBJ1-6	NA	TRBV5-4	TGTGCCAGCAGCTTCGAGTTCGGATCGCCCCTCCACTTT	CASSFEFGSPLHF
few	TRBJ2-1	NA	TRBV29-1	TGCAGCGATTGGACATCTTACAATGAGCAGTTCTTC	CSDWTSYNEQFF
NA	TRBJ2-3	TRBD2	TRBV29-1	TGCAGCGTTGAACGCAAGTCACTAGCGGGTACAGATACGCAGTATTTT	CSVERKSLAGTDTQYF
few	TRBJ2-1	NA	TRBV20-1	TGCAGTGCTGGGCGGGTCAATGAGCAGTTCTTC	CSAGRVNEQFF
few	TRBJ2-7	NA	TRBV13	TGTGCCAGCAGCTACTCAGGGGTCGAGTACGAGCAGTACTTC	CASSYSGVEYEQYF
few	TRBJ1-4	NA	TRBV7-8	TGTGCCAGCAGCTTAGCACGCTTAAGGGAACCCCAACCAACTAATGAAAAACTGTTTTTT	CASSLARLREPQPTNEKLFF
once	TRBJ2-1	NA	TRBV5-1	TGCGCCAGCAGCTTTAGCACACCCGGGGGCAATGAGCAGTTCTTC	CASSFSTPGGNEQFF
few	TRBJ1-2	TRBD1	TRBV10-3	TGTGCCATCAGCTCGGACAGGGCCTGGGTCTATGGCTACACCTTC	CAISSDRAWVYGYTF
once	TRBJ2-3	NA	TRBV5-4	TGTGCCAGCAGCTTAACAGGATCGTCTAGCACAGATACGCAGTATTTT	CASSLTGSSSTDTQYF
few	TRBJ2-5	TRBD1	TRBV7-9	TGTGCCAGCAGGAGGACAGGGATCGAGACCCAGTACTTC	CASRRTGIETQYF
NA	TRBJ1-2	NA	TRBV4-1	TGCGCCAGCAGCCATGATCCCGGGGGCTCGGTCGATGGCTACACCTTC	CASSHDPGGSVDGYTF
NA	TRBJ2-3	TRBD1	TRBV6-5	TGTGCCAGCAGTTTTGACAGGGGGAGCACAGATACGCAGTATTTT	CASSFDRGSTDTQYF
NA	TRBJ1-4	NA	TRBV5-1	TGCGCCAGCAGCATATGGGACACTAATGAAAAACTGTTTTTT	CASSIWDTNEKLFF
NA	TRBJ2-7	NA	TRBV7-2	TGTGCCAGCAGCCCAAAGGGGATAGGATCCTACGAGCAGTACTTC	CASSPKGIGSYEQYF
NA	TRBJ2-7	NA	TRBV6-5	TGTGCCAGCAGTTACTCGCCAGGGGCATCCTACGAGCAGTACTTC	CASSYSPGASYEQYF
NA	TRBJ2-5	NA	TRBV21-1	TGTGCCAGCAGCAAAGCGACTAGCGGGAAAGAGACCCAGTACTTC	CASSKATSGKETQYF
few	TRBJ2-2	NA	TRBV27	TGTGCCAGCAGTTTAGTTCACACCGGGGAGCTGTTTTTT	CASSLVHTGELFF
NA	TRBJ2-2	NA	TRBV7-2	TGTGCCAGCAGCTTAATGACGAACACCGGGGAGCTGTTTTTT	CASSLMTNTGELFF
NA	TRBJ2-1	TRBD1	TRBV10-3	TGTGCCATCGGACAGGGCTCCCTGAGGTCCTACAATGAGCAGTTCTTC	CAIGQGSLRSYNEQFF
few	TRBJ1-6	NA	TRBV6-5	TGTGCCAGCAGTTACGAGGGTATTTCACCCCTCCACTTT	CASSYEGISPLHF
NA	TRBJ2-7	TRBD1	TRBV7-2	TGTGCCAGCAGCACCGGGACAGGGTCCTACGAGCAGTACTTC	CASSTGTGSYEQYF
NA	TRBJ2-3	TRBD2	TRBV11-2	TGTGCCAGCAGCTTAGGGCTAGCGGCAGATACGCAGTATTTT	CASSLGLAADTQYF
NA	TRBJ2-1	NA	TRBV7-3	TGTGCCAGCAGCCTACTGCTGGAGCGGCGGAATGAGCAGTTCTTC	CASSLLLERRNEQFF
few	TRBJ1-4	NA	TRBV7-9	TGTGCCAGCAGCCGGACGCCTGAAAAACTGTTTTTT	CASSRTPEKLFF
few	TRBJ2-7	TRBD1	TRBV7-3	TGTGCCAGCAGCGCAGCCGGGACAGGGGACGAGCAGTACTTC	CASSAAGTGDEQYF
NA	TRBJ1-2	NA	TRBV9	TGTGCCAGCAGCGTAGCTGGGCGCCAAAACCGGAGGATTAAACGGGTCTATGGCTACACCTTC	CASSVAGRQNRRIKRVYGYTF
NA	TRBJ2-1	TRBD1	TRBV10-3	TGTGCCATCAGTGATTGGACAGGGGGCTACAATGAGCAGTTCTTC	CAISDWTGGYNEQFF
few	TRBJ2-5	NA	TRBV20-1	TGCAGTGCTAGCACCGAGACCCAGTACTTC	CSASTETQYF
NA	TRBJ1-1	NA	TRBV30	TGTGCCTGGCGAGGTGGATATATGAACACTGAAGCTTTCTTT	CAWRGGYMNTEAFF
few	TRBJ2-5	NA	TRBV6-1	TGTGCCAGCACCCAAAAACGACTGACTGAAGAGACCCAGTACTTC	CASTQKRLTEETQYF
few	TRBJ1-6	NA	TRBV7-9	TGTGCCAGCAGCTTAATCGGGGGGCTGGAAGGAGAGGCCCTCCACTTT	CASSLIGGLEGEALHF
few	TRBJ1-2	NA	TRBV7-2	TGTGCCAGCAGAAAAAGGGGACGGAGGGATGGCTACACCTTC	CASRKRGRRDGYTF
NA	TRBJ2-3	TRBD2	TRBV7-9	TGTGCCAGCAGCACTGGGACTAGCGGCCCTGATACGCAGTATTTT	CASSTGTSGPDTQYF
many	TRBJ2-6	NA	TRBV30	TGTGCCTGGAGGAACCACAGGGCTGGGGCCAACGTCCTGACTTTC	CAWRNHRAGANVLTF
NA	TRBJ1-1	NA	TRBV5-6	TGTGCCAGCAGCTTGCGGTTGGACACTGAAGCTTTCTTT	CASSLRLDTEAFF
NA	TRBJ2-7	NA	TRBV27	TGTGCCAGCAGTTTAGTAGGACAGATACCCTACGAGCAGTACTTC	CASSLVGQIPYEQYF
NA	TRBJ2-5	NA	TRBV18	TGTGCCAGCTCACCAGGGGGCATAGTCCAAGAGACCCAGTACTTC	CASSPGGIVQETQYF
NA	TRBJ2-5	TRBD1	TRBV7-2	TGTGCCAGCAGCCCCCGGACAGGGCGGCAAGAGACCCAGTACTTC	CASSPRTGRQETQYF
few	TRBJ2-1	NA	TRBV30	TGTGCCTGGACCACAGGATCCCCTAACAATGAGCAGTTCTTC	CAWTTGSPNNEQFF
NA	TRBJ2-7	TRBD2	TRBV5-6	TGTGCCAGCAGCTCAGGTAGACTAGCGGGACTCTCCTACGAGCAGTACTTC	CASSSGRLAGLSYEQYF
NA	TRBJ2-3	NA	TRBV4-3	TGCGCCAGCAGCCAAGATGGCCTGGCGGGCACAGATACGCAGTATTTT	CASSQDGLAGTDTQYF
few	TRBJ2-2	NA	TRBV9	TGTGCCAGCAGCGCCCAGGGTCGGAGCGGGGAGCTGTTTTTT	CASSAQGRSGELFF
NA	TRBJ2-3	NA	TRBV5-1	TGCGCCAGCAGCCTGGGACTTGACACAGATACGCAGTATTTT	CASSLGLDTDTQYF
NA	TRBJ2-3	NA	TRBV9	TGTGCCAGCAGCGTAACTAGCACAGATACGCAGTATTTT	CASSVTSTDTQYF
NA	TRBJ2-3	TRBD2	TRBV5-1	TGCGCCAGCAGCTTCCTAGCGGGAGGTTCAGATACGCAGTATTTT	CASSFLAGGSDTQYF
NA	TRBJ2-1	NA	TRBV7-9	TGTGCCAGCAGCTTATATGGAGTGAGCAATGAGCAGTTCTTC	CASSLYGVSNEQFF
NA	TRBJ2-1	NA	TRBV28	TGTGCCAGCAGTTTATCCGATTCTCGAGGCCATGAGCAGTTCTTC	CASSLSDSRGHEQFF
few	TRBJ2-7	TRBD1	TRBV13	TGTGCCAGCAGCACATACCGGGACAGGGGGTCTTTCGAGCAGTACTTC	CASSTYRDRGSFEQYF
NA	TRBJ2-1	TRBD1	TRBV19	TGTGCCAGTAGTATTGCACAGGGGAGCTCCTACAATGAGCAGTTCTTC	CASSIAQGSSYNEQFF
few	TRBJ2-2	TRBD1	TRBV7-2	TGTGCCAGCAGCCTGCTGGGACAGGGGGAGCTGTTTTTT	CASSLLGQGELFF
few	TRBJ1-5	NA	TRBV28	TGTGCCAGCAGATTACAGGGTGGGAGCAATCAGCCCCAGCATTTT	CASRLQGGSNQPQHF
NA	TRBJ1-6	NA	TRBV13	TGTGCCAGCAGCTTAGGGGCGGGGACGACACCCCTCCACTTT	CASSLGAGTTPLHF